This T cell receptor beta chain was retrieved from a study of blood T cells in healthy people across ages. Whole-study results and caveats: The percentage of naive T cells correlated strongly with TCR beta diversity. In older individuals, TCR beta diversity per million T cells was lower, falling roughly linearly with age. Underestimates were what the diversity estimates from one million T cells were considered to be.

Points on this clonotype: No antigen is known for it.

The second PCR ran roughly 6 to 11 cycles with a sample-barcoded 5' primer and J-beta primers. TCRdb re-derived calls from the 5' RACE reads in MiXCR, one entry per CDR3 protein. The table includes hundreds of thousands of distinct CDR3 sequences, 20% to 30% detected once. Per the germline V gene, CDR1 is SGHRS and CDR2 is YFSETQ. Trimming pared 4 bases from V and 6 bases from J, leaving 11 bases between. This CDR3 comprises 12 residues. Separately, the same data were catalogued under a study of T cells of mothers and their children.

The sequenced sample was blood. This sequence originates from a boy aged 5-17 years in good health. The rearrangement links TRBV5-1 to TRBJ2-7; possibly TRBD1 for D (5 bases). DNA of the CDR3: TGCGCCAGCAGCGTTCAGGGTAGCGAGCAGTACTTC. As protein: CASSVQGSEQYF. The whole variable domain, filled in from reference TRBV5-1 and TRBJ2-7, reads KAGVTQTPRYLIKTRGQQVTLSCSPISGHRSVSWYQQTPGQGLQFLFEYFSETQRNKGNFPGRFSGRQFSNSRSEMNVSTLELGDSALYLCASSVQGSEQYFGPGTRLTVT.